Listed here are 28 T cell receptor beta chains from one sample, sequenced in a study of blood T cell repertoires in COVID-19. Only in-frame clones appear in the TCRdb table, and some are missing; sequencing was by immunoSEQ multiplex PCR. The profile shows 150,000 to 200,000 clones, roughly four fifths of them singletons. Sequencing input: peripheral blood. The receptors were gathered from a human donor in a cohort sampled during active COVID-19.

The rearrangement links TRBV6-6 to TRBJ1-5; a weak D match, TRBD1 (5 bases). The CDR3 consists of 14 residues. Germline V CDR1 and CDR2: MNHNY, SVGAGI (reference sequence). The V end was cut by 10 bases, the J end by 0 bases, with 13 bases between. The CDR3 spells CATQGDYSNQPQHF. The DNA for the CDR3 is TGTGCCACCCAAGGGGATTATAGCAATCAGCCCCAGCATTTT.

The J gene is TRBJ1-2, the V gene TRBV4-1; tentative D call: TRBD1 (5 bases). The germline V gene has CDR1 MGHRA and CDR2 YSYEKL. Trimming pared 3 bases from V and 0 bases from J, leaving 11 bases between. The CDR3 spans 15 residues. Here the CDR3 reads CASSHALTANYGYTF. The CDR3 coding sequence is TGCGCCAGCAGCCACGCCCTGACAGCTAACTATGGCTACACCTTC.

The rearrangement links TRBV29-1 to TRBJ2-2, with D hard to call. The germline V gene encodes CDR1 SQVTM and CDR2 ANQGSEA. The CDR3 contains 15 residues. The V gene lost 2 bases and the J gene lost 6 bases, with 16 bases spanning the gap. The CDR3 here is CSVESETGFPGELFF. The CDR3 DNA reads TGCAGCGTTGAATCGGAAACCGGGTTCCCCGGGGAGCTGTTTTTT.

This clone was observed a single time. V usage is TRBV30 and J usage is TRBJ1-1, with 7 bases aligning to TRBD1. This CDR3 is 17 amino acids long. Germline V gene lookup returns CDR1 GTSNPN and CDR2 SVGIG (reference sequence). V dropped 2 bases and J dropped 4; count of bases not matched to a gene: 16. CDR3 coding DNA: TGTGCCTGGAGTCGACGGGGGCAGGGGGGTGTCGGCACTGAAGCTTTCTTT. It yields the protein CAWSRRGQGGVGTEAFF.

This chain uses TRBV15 with TRBJ2-1; possibly TRBD2 for D (5 bases). CDR1 and CDR2 from the germline V gene are LNHNV and YYDKDF (reference sequence). V lost 3 bases to trimming and J lost 8 bases, with 17 bases between them. The length of the CDR3 is 15 residues. CDR3 protein: CATSRAGVGGDEQFF. The CDR3 coding sequence is TGTGCCACCAGCAGGGCCGGAGTAGGAGGCGATGAGCAGTTCTTC.

The V and J genes are TRBV30 and TRBJ1-3; D unclear. V was pared by 3 bases and J by 0 bases, with 3 bases between. The CDR3 totals 12 residues. Germline V CDR1 and CDR2: GTSNPN, SVGIG (reference sequence). CDR3 DNA: TGTGCCTGGAGCATCTCTGGAAACACCATATATTTT. Amino acid sequence: CAWSISGNTIYF.

The chain uses TRBV6-5 and TRBJ2-1; 8 bases align to TRBD1. V was pared by 2 bases and J by 7 bases, with 7 bases of the junction left unmatched. The CDR3 has 15 residues. The V gene's germline CDR1 is MNHEY and CDR2 SVGAGI. The CDR3 DNA sequence: TGTGCCAGCAGTTACCTTACAGGGGGTGGGAATGAGCAGTTCTTC. It encodes CASSYLTGGGNEQFF.

This sequence joins TRBV30 and TRBJ1-6; 7 nucleotides match TRBD1. Per germline, CDR1 GTSNPN and CDR2 SVGIG (reference sequence). Trimming cost V 2 bases and J 10 bases; bases outside gene matches: 8. The CDR3 extends over 14 amino acids. The CDR3 region is CAWSLTGYRSPLHF. The CDR3 DNA reads as TGTGCCTGGAGTCTGACAGGGTATCGATCACCCCTCCACTTT.

The chain is built from TRBV12-3 or TRBV12-4 and TRBJ1-1; D unresolved. This CDR3 is 13 amino acids long. V was clipped by 3 bases and J by 5 bases, with 10 bases between them. CDR3 amino acids: CASSLDGGTEAFF. The CDR3 DNA is TGTGCCAGCAGTTTGGATGGAGGGACTGAAGCTTTCTTT.

The genes are TRBV27 and TRBJ2-1; TRBD1 matches at 7 bases. Per the germline V gene, CDR1 is MNHEY and CDR2 is SMNVEV (reference sequence). The CDR3 totals 16 residues. Losses at the gene ends were 4 bases for V and 7 bases for J; bases not matched to a gene: 13. The CDR3: CASSSFDRVGGNEQFF. The DNA of the CDR3 is TGTGCCAGCAGTTCCTTCGACAGGGTTGGGGGAAATGAGCAGTTCTTC.

The J gene is TRBJ2-7, the V gene TRBV7-2; 9 nucleotides match TRBD1. J lost 5 bases, V lost 3 bases, and 8 bases had no gene match. This CDR3 comprises 15 residues. Germline V lookup: CDR1 SGHTA, CDR2 FQGNSA. CDR3 sequence: CASSFVGQGIHEQYF. The CDR3 region has the DNA TGTGCCAGCAGCTTCGTCGGACAGGGGATCCACGAGCAGTACTTC.

The J gene is TRBJ2-7, the V gene TRBV7-8, with 8 bases lining up with TRBD1. Looked up from germline, CDR1 is SGHVS and CDR2 is FQNEAQ. This CDR3 comprises 15 residues. The V segment lost 5 bases and the J segment 2 bases; nucleotides outside the gene matches: 8. CDR3 in DNA: TGTGCCAGCAGCACCCGGACAGGGTCGACCTACGAGCAGTACTTC. The encoded protein is CASSTRTGSTYEQYF.

The chain has TRBV11-2 and TRBJ2-3; perhaps TRBD2 as D (5 bases). This CDR3 is built from 14 residues. Germline assignment: CDR1 SGHAT and CDR2 FQNNGV. Trimming took 4 bases from V and 1 from J, leaving 9 bases between them. The CDR3 region is CASSWTRGTDTQYF. Written as DNA, the CDR3 is TGTGCCAGCAGCTGGACGAGGGGCACAGATACGCAGTATTTT.

The chain has TRBV11-2 and TRBJ2-7, with TRBD2 identical over 8 bases. The trim removed 5 bases at V and 1 base at J, leaving 4 bases unmatched. The germline V gene has CDR1 SGHAT and CDR2 FQNNGV. This CDR3 spans 14 amino acids. CDR3 amino acids: CASSTGGASYEQYF. The CDR3 bases are TGTGCCAGCAGCACGGGGGGGGCTTCCTACGAGCAGTACTTC.

The genes are TRBV2 and TRBJ1-3; D perhaps matches TRBD1 (6 bases). Germline lookup yields CDR1 SNHLY and CDR2 FYNNEI. With 0 bases removed from V and 4 bases from J, the gap between germline ends came to 19 bases. This CDR3 is 18 amino acids long. As DNA, the CDR3 is TGTGCCAGCAGTGAAGCGCTTCTCGGCCCAGGGACAGGAAACACCATATATTTT. It translates to CASSEALLGPGTGNTIYF.

The chain recombines TRBV19 with TRBJ2-5; D is possibly TRBD1 (5 bases). The CDR3 is made up of 16 amino acids. Germline CDR1 and CDR2: LNHDA and SQIVND (reference sequence). Trimming stripped 3 bases from V and 5 bases from J, with 19 bases between. As DNA, the CDR3 is TGTGCCAGTAGTATTGTTCAGGGAATAGGGTTTGAGACCCAGTACTTC. Translation: CASSIVQGIGFETQYF. Supplemented by reference TRBV19 and TRBJ2-5, the full variable domain reads DGGITQSPKYLFRKEGQNVTLSCEQNLNHDAMYWYRQDPGQGLRLIYYSQIVNDFQKGDIAEGYSVSREKKESFPLTVTSAQKNPTAFYLCASSIVQGIGFETQYFGPGTRLLVL.

The rearrangement joins TRBV29-1 to TRBJ1-1; TRBD1 matches 8 bases. This CDR3 has 12 residues. With V trimmed by 4 bases and J by 11 bases, 9 bases remained unmatched. Germline CDR1 is SQVTM and CDR2 is ANQGSEA. The CDR3 loop reads CSVGASDRAAFF. The CDR3 region has the DNA TGCAGCGTTGGGGCCTCGGACAGGGCGGCTTTCTTT.

The J gene is TRBJ2-2, the V gene TRBV10-3; no reliable D call. CDR1 and CDR2 from the germline V gene are ENHRY and SYGVKD. The CDR3 is made up of 14 amino acids. Trimming took off 1 base at V and 5 bases at J, with 8 bases between the two ends. The CDR3 bases are TGTGCCATCAGTGAGTTGGCGGAGACCGGGGAGCTGTTTTTT. Its translation: CAISELAETGELFF.

The chain joins TRBV7-8 to TRBJ2-2; weak D call: TRBD2 (6 bases). This CDR3 is built from 15 residues. Germline values: CDR1 SGHVS, CDR2 FQNEAQ. Deletions cut 7 bases from V and 4 bases from J, with 16 bases between. The CDR3: CASTLLTSITGELFF. CDR3 nucleotides: TGTGCCAGCACCCTTCTAACTAGCATCACCGGGGAGCTGTTTTTT. Together with reference TRBV7-8 and TRBJ2-2, the CDR3 gives the full variable domain: GAGVSQSPRYKVAKRGQDVALRCDPISGHVSLFWYQQALGQGPEFLTYFQNEAQLDKSGLPSDRFFAERPEGSVSTLKIQRTQQEDSAVYLCASTLLTSITGELFFGEGSRLTVL.

The chain combines TRBV3-1 (or the pseudogene TRBV3-2) with TRBJ2-7, with D possibly matching TRBD2 (6 bases). The V and J ends lost 4 bases and 5 bases respectively, with 12 bases between them. This CDR3 spans 13 amino acids. Germline CDR1 and CDR2: LGHDT and YNNKEL (reference sequence). CDR3 residues: CASSPRGDDEQYF. The CDR3 DNA follows: TGTGCCAGCAGCCCCCGCGGGGACGACGAGCAGTACTTC.

The genes are TRBV29-1 and TRBJ2-1, with 12 positions matching TRBD2. CDR1 and CDR2 from the germline V gene are SQVTM and ANQGSEA. V gave up 8 bases and J gave up 0 bases; unmatched junction bases: 2. The length of the CDR3 is 14 residues. The CDR3 loop reads CSKTSGSSYNEQFF. CDR3 nucleotide sequence: TGCAGCAAGACTAGCGGGAGCTCCTACAATGAGCAGTTCTTC.

The chain carries TRBV2 and TRBJ2-3, with 10 bases identical to TRBD1. V shed 6 bases, J shed 5 bases, and the junction held 5 bases outside the gene matches. This CDR3 region has 14 residues. CDR1 SNHLY and CDR2 FYNNEI come from the germline V gene. DNA for the CDR3: TGTGCCAGCAGACAAGGACAGGGGGTAGATACGCAGTATTTT. This translates into CASRQGQGVDTQYF. Variable domain in full (rest from reference TRBV2 and TRBJ2-3): EPEVTQTPSHQVTQMGQEVILRCVPISNHLYFYWYRQILGQKVEFLVSFYNNEISEKSEIFDDQFSVERPDGSNFTLKIRSTKLEDSAMYFCASRQGQGVDTQYFGPGTRLTVL.

The chain is built from TRBV3-1 (or the pseudogene TRBV3-2) and TRBJ2-3; no clear D. Germline V lookup: CDR1 LGHDT, CDR2 YNNKEL (reference sequence). This CDR3 comprises 14 residues. Trimming stripped 0 bases from V and 0 bases from J, with 4 bases between. CDR3 sequence reads: CASSQDVSTDTQYF. The CDR3 region has the DNA TGTGCCAGCAGCCAAGACGTCAGCACAGATACGCAGTATTTT.

This clone was observed a handful of times. J is TRBJ2-2 and V is TRBV9; TRBD2 agrees at 11 bases. The CDR3 covers 19 residues. The germline CDR1 and CDR2 sequences are SGDLS and YYNGEE. Losses at the gene ends were 0 bases for V and 0 bases for J; bases not matched to a gene: 7. CDR3 residues: CASSVGPGTSGTNTGELFF. The CDR3 DNA reads as TGTGCCAGCAGCGTAGGCCCCGGGACTAGCGGAACGAACACCGGGGAGCTGTTTTTT.

V is TRBV5-1 and J is TRBJ2-1; 8 nucleotides line up with TRBD1. The germline V gene has CDR1 SGHRS and CDR2 YFSETQ. This CDR3 is built from 13 residues. V was pared by 4 bases and J by 7 bases, with 4 bases of the junction left unmatched. CDR3 amino acids: CASSGQGQNEQFF. CDR3 DNA: TGCGCCAGCAGCGGACAGGGTCAGAATGAGCAGTTCTTC.

The rearrangement links TRBV7-9 to TRBJ2-1, with 9 bases fitting TRBD1. Germline CDR1 SEHNR, CDR2 FQNEAQ (reference sequence). V lost 4 bases and J lost 6; bases outside the gene matches: 10. This CDR3 is built from 16 residues. Here the CDR3 reads CASSSPGTGRGNEQFF. CDR3 DNA: TGTGCCAGCAGCTCCCCCGGGACAGGGAGGGGCAATGAGCAGTTCTTC.

V is TRBV6-5 and J is TRBJ1-6; TRBD1 matches at 9 bases. Germline values: CDR1 MNHEY, CDR2 SVGAGI. CDR3 length equals 14 residues. V lost 7 bases to trimming and J lost 11 bases; unmatched junction nucleotides: 9. CDR3 coding DNA: TGTGCCAGCACTAGGGACAGGGAGTATGCACCCCTCCACTTT. As protein: CASTRDREYAPLHF.

This chain joins TRBV2 and TRBJ2-7; 7 bases agree with TRBD2. With V trimmed by 3 bases and J by 2 bases, 7 bases remained unmatched. The CDR3 sequence is 15 residues long. Germline loops: CDR1 SNHLY, CDR2 FYNNEI. CDR3 DNA: TGTGCCAGCAGTGAGTCCCGGGGGGAAACCTACGAGCAGTACTTC. This codes for CASSESRGETYEQYF.